This T cell receptor (beta chain) was retrieved from a study of OX40 agonist ivuxolimab in advanced cancers. Regarding the study in general: Ivuxolimab was an agonistic, fully human IgG2 monoclonal antibody directed against OX40 (CD134), a costimulatory receptor. Intravenous ivuxolimab was administered to patients every 2 weeks at six dose levels: 0.01, 0.1, 0.3, 1.5, 3 and 10 mg/kg. Among the roughly 50 dose-escalation patients, around 20 had hepatocellular carcinoma, approximately 15 melanoma, 9 renal cell carcinoma and 9 head and neck cancer. In the dose-escalation cohort, approximately 82% of patients were male, and the mean age was approximately 60 years, with a range of about 23 to 90. Prior anti-PD-1, anti-PD-L1 or anti-CTLA-4 therapy was permitted, and checkpoint inhibitors had been received by roughly 42% of dose-escalation patients. Three dose-escalation patients achieved partial responses, one with hepatocellular carcinoma and two with cutaneous melanoma. Peripheral TCRbeta sequencing was intended to test whether TCR sequence diversity was altered and clonal T-cell expansion was caused by ivuxolimab. The paper describes the monotherapy dose-escalation part (N = 52 patients) of the phase I trial of ivuxolimab. Paper-wide results and their limitations: In partial responders in the 0.1-3.0 mg/kg groups, normalized peripheral clonal expansion was found to be among the lowest, especially among CD8+ T cells. After ivuxolimab, CD8+ T cells had more expanded clones than CD4+ T cells on average. Low levels of normalized T-cell clonal expansion were also shown by some nonresponding patients. At doses of 0.1 to 3.0 mg/kg, clonal expansion of both CD4+ and CD8+ blood T cells was observed from baseline to week 6. The antigen specificity of the peripheral T cells that underwent clonal expansion was not determined.

Patients with autoimmune disease history or receiving systemic immunosuppression were excluded from the trial. Peripheral blood for TCR sequencing was collected from all dose cohorts at baseline, on cycle 4 day 1, and on cycle 7 day 1. The samples were drawn from a first-in-human, open-label, multicenter phase I dose-escalation trial of ivuxolimab. Adults with locally advanced or metastatic melanoma, renal cell carcinoma, hepatocellular carcinoma or head and neck squamous cell carcinoma were enrolled in the trial. Before TCR sequencing, CD4+ and CD8+ T cells were separately sorted from peripheral blood. As for this clone: No antigen is known for it. Base qualities are not recorded, but no much larger clone differs from it by a single base.

For sequencing of the TCRbeta CDR3 region, genomic DNA was extracted from the sorted cells. The immunoSEQ Assay was used for sequencing of TCRbeta CDR3 regions. TCRdb provides this immuneACCESS table in a form limited to in-frame rearrangements. Some clones are lacking; in checked studies, under half of them reflect an unresolved V gene, and why the rest are absent is not known. This sample lists more than 45,000 clones; about 88% were detected once. The top ten hold roughly an eighth of the sample. CDR3 length: 12 amino acids, cysteine to phenylalanine. Only the CDR3 portion is preserved as DNA: 36 bases, with reading frame beginning at the first base. Via the germline V gene, CDR1 is SGHVS and CDR2 FQNEAQ. V and J lose 4 bases and 7 bases, and a span of 8 bases separates them.

The rearrangement combines TRBV7-8 with TRBJ2-1, and possibly TRBD1, on 6 matching bases. Sequenced material: CD4+ or CD8+ T cells sorted from blood, taken in a trial of the OX40 agonist ivuxolimab. The sequence was collected from an adult with an advanced solid tumor such as melanoma, head and neck, liver or kidney cancer. The nucleotides are TGTGCCAGCAGCTCTAGGGGGAATGAGCAGTTCTTC. Translated, this gives CASSSRGNEQFF.